The 31 T cell receptor beta chains reported below all come from one sample, sequenced in a study of cytomegalovirus exposure and HLA in healthy donors. Amplification used 60 Vbeta primers and 13 Jbeta primers. Using immunoSEQ multiplex PCR, the repertoire was profiled, and TCRdb retains in-frame clones only, with some absent. This sample yields some 130,000 clones, of which around three quarters are seen a single time; more than 0.95% belongs to the top ten. Sequencing was carried out using PBMCs. These receptors all stem from a young man in good health and CMV-seronegative.

The CDR3 nucleotides are TGCGCCAGCAGCCCTCAGCAGGGGCTATCTATTGGCTACACCTTC. Its translation is CASSPQQGLSIGYTF. The chain is built from TRBV5-1 and TRBJ1-2, with D tentatively TRBD1 (6 bases). CDR1 and CDR2 (germline): SGHRS, YFSETQ. CDR3 size: 15 residues. Deletions cut 4 bases from V and 7 bases from J, with 20 bases between.

The V and J genes are TRBV7-2 and TRBJ2-2; 9 bases line up with TRBD1. Germline V gives CDR1 SGHTA, CDR2 FQGNSA. The V segment lost 2 bases and the J segment 5 bases; nucleotides outside the gene matches: 6. The CDR3 runs 16 residues. The CDR3 loop reads CASSLMGQGVTGELFF. CDR3 DNA: TGTGCCAGCAGCTTAATGGGACAGGGAGTAACCGGGGAGCTGTTTTTT.

The chain combines TRBV5-1 with TRBJ2-3, with 12 bases lining up with TRBD2. The CDR3 loop spans 15 amino acids. V was pared by 4 bases and J by 3 bases, with 3 bases of the junction left unmatched. From germline, CDR1 is SGHRS and CDR2 YFSETQ. CDR3 DNA sequence: TGCGCCAGCAGCCCCGGGACTAGCGGGACAGATACGCAGTATTTT. Protein product: CASSPGTSGTDTQYF.

This clone was observed a few times. The chain recombines TRBV7-9 with TRBJ2-1, with D possibly TRBD2 on 6 matching bases. CDR1 is SEHNR, CDR2 FQNEAQ, per germline (reference sequence). Trimming cost V 1 base and J 5 bases, with 12 bases left between them. The CDR3 covers 15 residues. DNA of the CDR3: TGTGCCAGCAGCTTAGTGCGGGGCTACAACAATGAGCAGTTCTTC. This encodes CASSLVRGYNNEQFF. Drawing the rest from reference TRBV7-9 and TRBJ2-1, the complete variable domain is DTGVSQNPRHKITKRGQNVTFRCDPISEHNRLYWYRQTLGQGPEFLTYFQNEAQLEKSRLLSDRFSAERPKGSFSTLEIQRTEQGDSAMYLCASSLVRGYNNEQFFGPGTRLTVL.

The rearrangement links TRBV9 to TRBJ1-1; perhaps TRBD1 as D (5 bases). Germline V gives CDR1 SGDLS, CDR2 YYNGEE. CDR3 length: 12 residues. Trimming removed 3 bases from V and 11 bases from J, with 14 bases in between. CDR3: CASSGSDSGAFF. The CDR3 region has the DNA TGTGCCAGCAGCGGAAGCGACAGTGGGGCTTTCTTT.

The V call is TRBV7-9, the J call TRBJ2-1, with 7 bases matching TRBD2. Germline values: CDR1 SEHNR, CDR2 FQNEAQ (reference sequence). The CDR3 has 15 amino acids. The V segment lost 2 bases and the J segment 7 bases; nucleotides outside the gene matches: 8. The CDR3 reads CASSLTLGGDNEQFF. The CDR3 DNA is TGTGCCAGCAGCTTAACCTTGGGGGGGGATAATGAGCAGTTCTTC.

This chain links TRBV5-1 with TRBJ2-5; 8 nucleotides match TRBD1. With V trimmed by 4 bases and J by 3 bases, 8 bases remained unmatched. Germline loops: CDR1 SGHRS, CDR2 YFSETQ. The CDR3 has 15 residues. The CDR3 here is CASSTAGTGEETQYF. The CDR3 DNA reads TGCGCCAGCAGCACCGCAGGGACAGGCGAAGAGACCCAGTACTTC.

The J gene is TRBJ1-4, the V gene TRBV5-6; 8 bases are a match to TRBD1. V gave up 3 bases and J gave up 4 bases; unmatched junction bases: 2. Per the germline V gene, CDR1 is SGHDT and CDR2 is YYEEEE. The CDR3 runs to 14 residues. The CDR3 DNA reads as TGTGCCAGCAGCTCCAGGGGGCTTAATGAAAAACTGTTTTTT. The encoded protein is CASSSRGLNEKLFF.

V usage is TRBV6-5 and J usage is TRBJ1-2, with D hard to call. This CDR3 is built from 14 residues. Per the germline V gene, CDR1 is MNHEY and CDR2 is SVGAGI. V was pared by 6 bases and J by 4 bases, with 15 bases between. CDR3 region: CASSLGRSGYGYTF. The CDR3 nucleotides read TGTGCCAGCAGCCTGGGCCGTAGTGGCTATGGCTACACCTTC.

This clone was seen once. The J gene is TRBJ1-2, the V gene TRBV7-8; 8 nucleotides align to TRBD1. The CDR3 runs to 15 residues. With 1 base clipped from V and 4 bases from J, the junction kept 5 bases outside the gene matches. The germline CDR1 and CDR2 sequences are SGHVS and FQNEAQ. DNA for the CDR3: TGTGCCAGCAGCTTAGAAACAGGGGGAATCTATGGCTACACCTTC. This codes for CASSLETGGIYGYTF.

CDR3 sequence: CSVSGNYGYTF. In DNA, the CDR3 is TGCAGCGTTTCGGGGAACTATGGCTACACCTTC. The chain links TRBV29-1 to TRBJ1-2, with D unresolved. Trimming shortened V by 5 bases and J by 2 bases, and 6 bases separated the two germline ends. This CDR3 has 11 residues. The germline gives CDR1 SQVTM, CDR2 ANQGSEA.

The rearrangement links TRBV7-6 to TRBJ2-5; D is possibly TRBD2 (6 bases). In germline, CDR1 is SGHVS, CDR2 FNYEAQ. The ends were cut back, 5 bases at V and 5 bases at J, with 15 bases in the middle. This CDR3 comprises 14 residues. The CDR3 reads CASSPQSGRETQYF. In nucleotides, the CDR3 is TGTGCCAGCAGCCCCCAATCAGGGAGGGAGACCCAGTACTTC.

The chain uses TRBV19 and TRBJ2-7, with TRBD1 matching 7 bases. Germline V gene lookup returns CDR1 LNHDA and CDR2 SQIVND (reference sequence). V gave up 4 bases and J gave up 3 bases; unmatched junction bases: 9. The CDR3 spans 15 residues. The CDR3 region has the DNA TGTGCCAGTAGTACGAACAGGGGACCCGACTACGAGCAGTACTTC. Translation gives CASSTNRGPDYEQYF.

The chain recombines TRBV4-2 with TRBJ2-7; tentatively, D is TRBD1 (5 bases). Germline lookup yields CDR1 LGHNA and CDR2 YNFKEQ. Between the trimmed V and J ends, which lost 0 bases and 0 bases, there was a span of 12 bases. The CDR3 consists of 16 residues. The chain's CDR3 is CASSQEGQGLSYEQYF. The DNA of the CDR3 is TGTGCCAGCAGCCAAGAAGGGCAGGGCCTCTCCTACGAGCAGTACTTC.

The rearrangement joins TRBV7-2 to TRBJ1-2; weak D call: TRBD1 (6 bases). From germline, CDR1 is SGHTA and CDR2 FQGNSA. The ends were cut back, 5 bases at V and 5 bases at J, with 21 bases in the middle. The CDR3 contains 16 residues. In DNA form, the CDR3 reads TGTGCCAGCAGCCAACCCCGGACAGCGCTTCGGTATGGCTACACCTTC. Amino acids: CASSQPRTALRYGYTF. Filled out from reference TRBV7-2 and TRBJ1-2, the complete variable domain reads GAGVSQSPSNKVTEKGKDVELRCDPISGHTALYWYRQSLGQGLEFLIYFQGNSAPDKSGLPSDRFSAERTGGSVSTLTIQRTQQEDSAVYLCASSQPRTALRYGYTFGSGTRLTVV.

This clone was counted once. The chain has TRBV2 and TRBJ2-3, with 8 bases fitting TRBD2. This CDR3 is 18 amino acids long. With 6 bases clipped from V and 1 base from J, the junction kept 15 bases outside the gene matches. Germline V gene lookup returns CDR1 SNHLY and CDR2 FYNNEI. CDR3 coding DNA: TGTGCCAGCAGCCACCCCGTCGGGGGGGGCGGATGCACAGATACGCAGTATTTT. Translation: CASSHPVGGGGCTDTQYF.

This clone was seen a handful of times. The junction does not match germline at one end; this may be a read error. J is TRBJ1-1 and V is TRBV7-7; D remains unclear. The CDR3 contains 13 residues. CDR1 and CDR2 (germline): SSHAT, FNYEAQ (reference sequence). The CDR3 DNA is TGTGCTAGCAGCTTACGTAGGAACACTGAAGCTTTCTTT. Protein sequence: CASSLRRNTEAFF. Combining the CDR3 with reference TRBV7-7 and TRBJ1-1 gives the whole variable domain GAGVSQSPRYKVTKRGQDVTLRCDPISSHATLYWYQQALGQGPEFLTYFNYEAQPDKSGLPSDRFSAERPEGSISTLTIQRTEQRDSAMYRCASSLRRNTEAFFGQGTRLTVV.

The chain couples TRBV7-9 to TRBJ1-5; D gene ambiguous. The CDR3 runs to 12 residues. The V end was cut by 5 bases, the J end by 13 bases, with 15 bases between. Germline V lookup: CDR1 SEHNR, CDR2 FQNEAQ (reference sequence). The CDR3 nucleotides read TGTGCCAGCAGCCTTGATTTCCGGGATCAGCATTTT. Amino acid sequence: CASSLDFRDQHF.

The CDR3 sequence is CAISVREEETQYF. CDR3 DNA sequence: TGTGCCATCAGTGTACGGGAGGAAGAGACCCAGTACTTC. The gene calls are TRBV10-3 and TRBJ2-5, with 7 bases identical to TRBD2. This CDR3 region has 13 residues. Germline CDR1 reads ENHRY; CDR2 reads SYGVKD. Germline trimming cut 4 bases from V and 3 bases from J; bases unmatched to any gene: 2.

This clone was seen a few times. The J gene is TRBJ2-5, the V gene TRBV7-2, with 7 bases that match TRBD1. The last part of the DNA fits TRBJ2-7 better; the J call may be wrong. Germline CDR1 SGHTA, CDR2 FQGNSA. The CDR3 is made up of 15 amino acids. As DNA, the CDR3 is TGTGCCAGCAGCGGTCGGACAGGACGGTTCTACGAGCAGTACTTC. This sequence encodes CASSGRTGRFYEQYF.

V is TRBV2 and J is TRBJ2-3, with D maybe TRBD2 (5 bases). The CDR3 runs 13 residues. Between the trimmed V and J ends, which lost 7 bases and 0 bases, there was a span of 8 bases. Germline V CDR1 and CDR2: SNHLY, FYNNEI. This CDR3 reads CASTGESTDTQYF. CDR3 sequence (DNA): TGTGCCAGCACCGGGGAAAGCACAGATACGCAGTATTTT.

The chain joins TRBV6-5 to TRBJ2-2, with D possibly being TRBD2 (7 bases). The CDR3 totals 14 residues. V shed 8 bases and J shed 4 bases, with 14 bases lying between them. Germline CDR1 MNHEY, CDR2 SVGAGI. CDR3 amino acids: CASRGGAGTGELFF. In DNA form, the CDR3 reads TGTGCCAGCCGCGGGGGCGCGGGCACCGGGGAGCTGTTTTTT.

This clone was observed a single time. The rearrangement joins TRBV2 to TRBJ2-3; 8 positions agree with TRBD1. The CDR3 loop spans 16 amino acids. Germline values: CDR1 SNHLY, CDR2 FYNNEI. The V gene end was trimmed by 7 bases and the J gene end by 0 bases; junction bases not matched to a gene: 9. This CDR3 reads CASNGAGGRSTDTQYF. The CDR3 bases are TGTGCCAGCAATGGGGCAGGGGGCAGGAGCACAGATACGCAGTATTTT.

The rearrangement uses TRBV7-2 and TRBJ1-1; 8 bases agree with TRBD1. CDR3 length equals 13 residues. The V segment lost 6 bases and the J segment 4 bases; nucleotides outside the gene matches: 4. CDR1 SGHTA and CDR2 FQGNSA come from the germline V gene. This chain's CDR3 is CASRSGGATEAFF. CDR3 DNA: TGTGCCAGCAGATCAGGGGGCGCCACTGAAGCTTTCTTT. Full variable domain (missing parts from reference TRBV7-2 and TRBJ1-1): GAGVSQSPSNKVTEKGKDVELRCDPISGHTALYWYRQSLGQGLEFLIYFQGNSAPDKSGLPSDRFSAERTGGSVSTLTIQRTQQEDSAVYLCASRSGGATEAFFGQGTRLTVV.

This chain connects TRBV18 to TRBJ1-1; D unclear. Per the germline V gene, CDR1 is KGHSH and CDR2 is LQKENI. V was shortened by 5 bases and J by 2 bases, with 9 bases between the two germline ends. This CDR3 contains 13 residues. The CDR3 loop reads CASSDTANTEAFF. CDR3 sequence (DNA): TGTGCCAGCTCAGATACAGCCAACACTGAAGCTTTCTTT.

V gene TRBV29-1 combines with J gene TRBJ2-7, with 13 bases matching TRBD2. Germline trimming cut 5 bases from V and 4 bases from J; bases unmatched to any gene: 2. The CDR3 loop spans 13 amino acids. CDR1 is SQVTM, CDR2 ANQGSEA, per germline. CDR3 sequence reads: CSVRTSGGYEQYF. As DNA, the CDR3 is TGCAGCGTTCGGACTAGCGGGGGTTACGAGCAGTACTTC.

The J gene is TRBJ1-6, the V gene TRBV5-6; tentatively, D is TRBD1 (5 bases). Looked up from germline, CDR1 is SGHDT and CDR2 is YYEEEE. CDR3 length: 14 amino acids. V was clipped by 2 bases and J by 8 bases, with 11 bases between them. CDR3 residues: CASSFWGGDSPLHF. CDR3 in DNA: TGTGCCAGCAGCTTCTGGGGCGGGGATTCACCCCTCCACTTT. Combining the CDR3 with reference TRBV5-6 and TRBJ1-6 gives the whole variable domain DAGVTQSPTHLIKTRGQQVTLRCSPKSGHDTVSWYQQALGQGPQFIFQYYEEEERQRGNFPDRFSGHQFPNYSSELNVNALLLGDSALYLCASSFWGGDSPLHFGNGTRLTVT.

The chain couples TRBV25-1 to TRBJ1-1; possibly TRBD1 for D (6 bases). With 2 bases removed from V and 5 bases from J, the gap between germline ends came to 9 bases. The CDR3 is made up of 13 amino acids. Germline CDR1 MGHDK, CDR2 SYGVNS. CDR3 sequence (DNA): TGTGCCAGCAGTGAACCAGGGGCTACTGAAGCTTTCTTT. Its protein product is CASSEPGATEAFF.

V is TRBV5-1 and J is TRBJ1-1, with a tentative D call TRBD1 (6 bases). Germline V gene data show CDR1 as SGHRS and CDR2 as YFSETQ. Trimming removed 4 bases from V and 7 bases from J, with 14 bases in between. The CDR3 length is 13 residues. The CDR3 DNA is TGCGCCAGCAGCAGTAGTGCAGGGGATGAAGCTTTCTTT. Amino acids: CASSSSAGDEAFF. The complete variable domain, with remaining parts taken from reference TRBV5-1 and TRBJ1-1, reads KAGVTQTPRYLIKTRGQQVTLSCSPISGHRSVSWYQQTPGQGLQFLFEYFSETQRNKGNFPGRFSGRQFSNSRSEMNVSTLELGDSALYLCASSSSAGDEAFFGQGTRLTVV.

This clone was seen just once. V gene TRBV18 combines with J gene TRBJ2-3; possibly TRBD1 for D (7 bases). The CDR3 consists of 16 residues. V was cut by 0 bases and J by 3 bases, with 13 bases left in between. Germline CDR1 is KGHSH and CDR2 is LQKENI. The chain's CDR3 is CASSPPRRGLTDTQYF. The CDR3 bases are TGTGCCAGCTCACCACCGAGGAGGGGGCTTACAGATACGCAGTATTTT.

A note on this clone: Other DNA variants within this sample encode the same CDR3. The J gene is TRBJ1-4, the V gene TRBV7-2, with D perhaps TRBD1 (6 bases). This CDR3 region has 15 residues. With 3 bases removed from V and 12 bases from J, the gap between germline ends came to 20 bases. Germline-derived CDR1 and CDR2 are SGHTA and FQGNSA. CDR3 nucleotides: TGTGCCAGCAGCTTTGGCGGGGGCCCGCCCCGAGAACTGTTTTTT. Translation gives CASSFGGGPPRELFF.